This note documents a single T cell receptor (beta chain) sequence. The sample comes from a study of blood T cell repertoires in COVID-19. This CDR3 spans 14 amino acids. The germline CDR1 and CDR2 sequences are MNHEY and SVGAGI. With 5 bases clipped from V and 5 bases from J, the junction kept 2 bases outside the gene matches. Clones were read by immunoSEQ multiplex PCR, and TCRdb kept only the in-frame ones, dropping some. The sample records around 260,000 clones, 80% to 95% being singletons. The sequence was obtained from a woman under 40 who had recovered from COVID-19. The chain links TRBV6-5 to TRBJ1-4; TRBD1 matches 10 bases. The specimen sequenced was PBMCs or T cells enriched from blood (not recorded which). The CDR3 bases are TGTGCCAGCAGTCCGGGACAGGGGAATGAAAAACTGTTTTTT. It specifies CASSPGQGNEKLFF.